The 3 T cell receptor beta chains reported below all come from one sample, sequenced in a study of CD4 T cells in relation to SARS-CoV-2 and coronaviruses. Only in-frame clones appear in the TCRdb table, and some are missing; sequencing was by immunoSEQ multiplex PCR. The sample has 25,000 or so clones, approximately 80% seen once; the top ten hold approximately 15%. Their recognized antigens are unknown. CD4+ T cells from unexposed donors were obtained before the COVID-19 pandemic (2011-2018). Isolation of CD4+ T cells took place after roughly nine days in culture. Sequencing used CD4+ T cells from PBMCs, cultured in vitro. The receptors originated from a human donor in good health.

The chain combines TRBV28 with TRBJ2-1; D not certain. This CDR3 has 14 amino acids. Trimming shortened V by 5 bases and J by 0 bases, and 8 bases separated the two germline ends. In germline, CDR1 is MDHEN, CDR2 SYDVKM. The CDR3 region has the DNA TGTGCCAGCAGTCTTCCGAGCTCCTACAATGAGCAGTTCTTC. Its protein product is CASSLPSSYNEQFF. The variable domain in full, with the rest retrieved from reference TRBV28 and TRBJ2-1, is DVKVTQSSRYLVKRTGEKVFLECVQDMDHENMFWYRQDPGLGLRLIYFSYDVKMKEKGDIPEGYSVSREKKERFSLILESASTNQTSMYLCASSLPSSYNEQFFGPGTRLTVL.

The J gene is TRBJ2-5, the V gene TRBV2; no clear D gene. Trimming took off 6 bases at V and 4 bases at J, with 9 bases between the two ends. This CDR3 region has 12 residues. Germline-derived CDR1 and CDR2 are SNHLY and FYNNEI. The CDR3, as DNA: TGTGCCAGCAGACTCTTTCGAGAGACCCAGTACTTC. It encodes CASRLFRETQYF.

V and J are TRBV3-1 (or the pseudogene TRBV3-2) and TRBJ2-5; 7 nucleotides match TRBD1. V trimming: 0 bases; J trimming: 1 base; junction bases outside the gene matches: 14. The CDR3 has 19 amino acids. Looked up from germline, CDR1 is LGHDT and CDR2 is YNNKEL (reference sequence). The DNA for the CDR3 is TGTGCCAGCAGCCAAGATCTTAGGGAGACAGGGCTGAGCCAAGAGACCCAGTACTTC. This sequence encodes CASSQDLRETGLSQETQYF.